This T cell receptor beta chain was profiled in a study of CD8 T cells in Susac syndrome. CD8+ and CD4+ blood T cells underwent TCR beta sequencing. TEMRA cells were FACS-enriched, while CD8+ and CD4+ T cells were negatively isolated. Germline assignment: CDR1 DFQATT and CDR2 SNEGSKA (reference sequence). This CDR3 is built from 12 residues. V lost 6 bases and J lost 4, with 12 bases in between. With random hexamers, reverse transcription was performed on about 0.5 to 1 ug of RNA. Using its own MiXCR run on the immunoSEQ multiplex PCR reads, TCRdb lists one record per CDR3 protein. Of some 190,000 distinct CDR3 sequences listed, 85% to 95% are singletons.

This chain connects TRBV20-1 to TRBJ1-1; D unclear. Sequenced material: CD4+ T cells from PBMCs. The origin of this receptor is a human donor in good health. The CDR3 sequence: CSARYVTTEAFF. In DNA form, the CDR3 reads TGCAGTGCCAGATACGTTACCACTGAAGCTTTCTTT.